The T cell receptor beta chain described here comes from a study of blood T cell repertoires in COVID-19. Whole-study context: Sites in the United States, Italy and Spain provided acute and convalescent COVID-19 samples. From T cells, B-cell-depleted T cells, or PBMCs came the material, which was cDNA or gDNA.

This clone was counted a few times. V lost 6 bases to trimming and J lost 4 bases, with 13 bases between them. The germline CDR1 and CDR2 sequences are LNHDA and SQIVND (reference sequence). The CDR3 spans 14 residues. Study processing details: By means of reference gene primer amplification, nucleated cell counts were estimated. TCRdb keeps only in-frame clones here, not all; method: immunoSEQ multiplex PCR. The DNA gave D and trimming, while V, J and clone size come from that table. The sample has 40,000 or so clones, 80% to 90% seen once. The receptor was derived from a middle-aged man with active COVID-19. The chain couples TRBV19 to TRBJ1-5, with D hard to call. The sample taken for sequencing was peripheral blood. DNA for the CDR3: TGTGCCAGTAGCCGCAGTGGGGAGAATCAGCCCCAGCATTTT. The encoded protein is CASSRSGENQPQHF.